The 24 T cell receptor beta chains in this list originate from one sample, sequenced in a study of OX40 agonist ivuxolimab in advanced cancers. TCRdb's copy holds only in-frame clones and misses some; the assay was immunoSEQ multiplex PCR. The table has roughly 41,000 clones, about 88% seen once; the top ten hold roughly 2.4%. The source material was CD4+ or CD8+ T cells sorted from blood, sampled in a trial of the OX40 agonist ivuxolimab. The receptors were gathered from an adult with an advanced solid tumor such as melanoma, head and neck, liver or kidney cancer.

The J gene is TRBJ2-3, the V gene TRBV25-1; D may correspond to TRBD1 or TRBD2 (6 bases each). V dropped 5 bases and J dropped 0 bases, with 12 bases sitting between them. Germline V gene data show CDR1 as MGHDK and CDR2 as SYGVNS. This CDR3 has 15 residues. This CDR3 is CASSWGARSTDTQYF. CDR3 sequence (DNA): TGTGCCAGCAGTTGGGGGGCGCGGAGCACAGATACGCAGTATTTT.

V usage is TRBV10-3 and J usage is TRBJ2-7, with 7 positions matching TRBD2. Unmatched junction bases numbered 7, after V lost 4 bases and J lost 1 base. Germline CDR1 is ENHRY and CDR2 is SYGVKD. This CDR3 spans 15 amino acids. CDR3 sequence reads: CAISGRGDRSYEQYF. The CDR3 coding sequence is TGTGCCATCAGTGGACGGGGGGACCGATCCTACGAGCAGTACTTC.

This sequence joins TRBV5-4 and TRBJ2-5; D might be TRBD1 (6 bases). CDR1 and CDR2 from the germline V gene are SGHNT and YYREEE (reference sequence). The ends were cut back, 1 base at V and 2 bases at J, with 12 bases in the middle. CDR3 length equals 15 residues. CDR3 sequence reads: CASSLKGDIQETQYF. CDR3 DNA: TGTGCCAGCAGCTTGAAGGGGGACATACAAGAGACCCAGTACTTC.

The chain employs TRBV7-2 and TRBJ1-6, with D perhaps TRBD1 (5 bases). The CDR3 is made up of 14 amino acids. The V end was cut by 3 bases, the J end by 7 bases, with 10 bases between. Germline V gives CDR1 SGHTA, CDR2 FQGNSA. The CDR3 protein is CASSFWAGNSPLHF. CDR3 bases: TGTGCCAGCAGCTTTTGGGCAGGGAATTCACCCCTCCACTTT.

The chain has TRBV6-6 and TRBJ1-3; D might be TRBD1 (5 bases). The CDR3 is made up of 12 amino acids. Germline V gene lookup returns CDR1 MNHNY and CDR2 SVGAGI (reference sequence). With 10 bases removed from V and 4 bases from J, the gap between germline ends came to 11 bases. Here the CDR3 DNA reads TGTGCCATAAGGGGTTTGGGAAACACCATATATTTT. Its translation is CAIRGLGNTIYF.

The chain is built from TRBV10-3 and TRBJ1-2; D may be TRBD1 (6 bases). This CDR3 spans 13 amino acids. Germline V lookup: CDR1 ENHRY, CDR2 SYGVKD. Trimming took off 4 bases at V and 6 bases at J, with 12 bases between the two ends. CDR3 region: CAISGGGGDGYTF. CDR3 nucleotides: TGTGCCATCAGTGGGGGAGGGGGAGATGGCTACACCTTC.

The chain carries TRBV9 and TRBJ2-7; the match to TRBD1 covers 11 bases. Germline loops: CDR1 SGDLS, CDR2 YYNGEE. CDR3 length: 14 amino acids. Trimming removed 4 bases from V and 3 bases from J; junction bases left unmatched: 3. The CDR3 DNA reads TGTGCCAGCAGCCTGGGACAGGGGGACTACGAGCAGTACTTC. This translates into CASSLGQGDYEQYF.

The chain joins TRBV7-9 to TRBJ2-1, with D perhaps matching TRBD2 (5 bases). Trimming stripped 3 bases from V and 0 bases from J, with 15 bases between. Germline V gives CDR1 SEHNR, CDR2 FQNEAQ (reference sequence). This CDR3 contains 17 residues. The CDR3 bases are TGTGCCAGCAGCTTCTTAGGGAGCTTTAGCTCCTACAATGAGCAGTTCTTC. Translating gives CASSFLGSFSSYNEQFF.

V gene TRBV14 combines with J gene TRBJ1-3, with D maybe TRBD1 (5 bases). Germline loops: CDR1 SGHDN, CDR2 FVKESK. The ends were cut back, 4 bases at V and 4 bases at J, with 14 bases in the middle. The CDR3 loop spans 15 amino acids. The CDR3 protein is CASSPLGLAGNTIYF. The CDR3 DNA reads as TGTGCCAGCAGCCCCCTGGGGCTCGCCGGAAACACCATATATTTT.

This CDR3 reads CASSLSQGGTEAFF. CDR3 bases: TGCGCCAGCAGCTTGAGTCAGGGTGGCACTGAAGCTTTCTTT. The V call is TRBV5-1, the J call TRBJ1-1, with D perhaps matching TRBD1 (5 bases). V gave up 1 base and J gave up 4 bases, with 11 bases separating them. The CDR3 runs to 14 residues. Germline V CDR1 and CDR2: SGHRS, YFSETQ.

This clone has only one observation. V gene TRBV11-2 combines with J gene TRBJ1-3; D is uncertain. The V end was cut by 3 bases, the J end by 4 bases, with 19 bases between. In germline, CDR1 is SGHAT, CDR2 FQNNGV. The CDR3 sequence is 17 residues long. CDR3 sequence reads: CASSFSRIRSGGNTIYF. For the CDR3, the DNA is TGTGCCAGCAGCTTCTCCCGTATCAGGTCGGGAGGAAACACCATATATTTT.

The V gene is TRBV28, the J gene TRBJ2-5; the match to TRBD1 covers 10 bases. The closer fit of TRBJ2-7 to the DNA end suggests the J call may be wrong. The CDR3 extends over 13 amino acids. The germline gives CDR1 MDHEN, CDR2 SYDVKM. CDR3 nucleotide sequence: TGTGCCAGCAGTAGGACAGGGGGCTACGAGCAGTACTTC. It specifies CASSRTGGYEQYF.

This CDR3 reads CASSDLRQADQPQHF. Here the CDR3 DNA reads TGTGCCAGCAGCGACTTGAGGCAGGCAGATCAGCCCCAGCATTTT. The J gene is TRBJ1-5, the V gene TRBV21-1. TRBV21-1 is listed as a pseudogene. The CDR3 length is 15 residues.

This chain connects TRBV6-1 to TRBJ2-3; D remains unclear. CDR1 MNHNS and CDR2 SASEGT come from the germline V gene. V lost 4 bases, J lost 1 base, and 15 bases lay in between. The CDR3 extends over 16 amino acids. The CDR3 is CASSAQPTVGTDTQYF. The CDR3 DNA is TGTGCCAGCAGTGCCCAGCCCACAGTGGGCACAGATACGCAGTATTTT.

The rearrangement uses TRBV6-1 and TRBJ2-5; no definite D call. This CDR3 has 9 residues. Trimming took 8 bases from V and 4 from J, leaving 2 bases between them. Germline V lookup: CDR1 MNHNS, CDR2 SASEGT. CDR3 amino acids: CASGETQYF. CDR3 DNA: TGTGCCAGCGGAGAGACCCAGTACTTC.

The rearrangement uses TRBV2 and TRBJ2-7; 7 bases align to TRBD1. J was trimmed by 2 bases and V by 7 bases; bases with no gene match: 8. This CDR3 contains 14 residues. Germline-derived CDR1 and CDR2 are SNHLY and FYNNEI. The CDR3: CASKVGTAAYEQYF. CDR3 DNA: TGTGCCAGCAAGGTAGGGACAGCGGCCTACGAGCAGTACTTC.

CDR3 coding DNA: TGTGCCAGCAGCTTGAAGGGGGCCGATACGCAGTATTTT. As protein: CASSLKGADTQYF. V gene TRBV7-9 combines with J gene TRBJ2-3, with 7 bases lining up with TRBD1. V dropped 3 bases and J dropped 6; count of bases not matched to a gene: 3. Germline V gene data show CDR1 as SEHNR and CDR2 as FQNEAQ (reference sequence). The CDR3 covers 13 residues.

The chain recombines TRBV15 with TRBJ2-5, with a weak D call TRBD2 (5 bases). Germline V gives CDR1 LNHNV, CDR2 YYDKDF (reference sequence). CDR3 length: 14 amino acids. The V end lost 4 bases, the J end lost 2 bases, and 11 bases lay between the germline ends. CDR3 region: CATSIDYTQETQYF. The CDR3, as DNA: TGTGCCACCAGCATCGACTATACTCAAGAGACCCAGTACTTC.

This chain uses TRBV7-9 with TRBJ2-2; 7 positions match TRBD1. Germline V lookup: CDR1 SEHNR, CDR2 FQNEAQ (reference sequence). V was pared by 4 bases and J by 2 bases, with 4 bases of the junction left unmatched. The CDR3 length is 15 residues. The CDR3 is CASSSQGTNTGELFF. For the CDR3, the DNA is TGTGCCAGCAGCTCACAGGGGACCAACACCGGGGAGCTGTTTTTT.

V and J are TRBV6-1 and TRBJ1-6; D is unresolved. V lost 7 bases to trimming and J lost 9 bases, with 19 bases between them. The CDR3 sequence is 15 residues long. Germline V gene sequence: CDR1 MNHNS, CDR2 SASEGT. CDR3 DNA: TGTGCCAGCACTGTACCGGGAAATTGGGGTTCACCCCTCCACTTT. Protein product: CASTVPGNWGSPLHF.

The V call is TRBV5-1, the J call TRBJ2-7, with 7 bases identical to TRBD1. This CDR3 spans 15 amino acids. V lost 0 bases to trimming and J lost 3 bases; unmatched junction nucleotides: 6. The germline V gene has CDR1 SGHRS and CDR2 YFSETQ. The CDR3 loop is CASSLEGQSFYEQYF. Written as DNA, the CDR3 is TGCGCCAGCAGCTTGGAGGGACAGTCTTTCTACGAGCAGTACTTC.

The chain links TRBV6-1 to TRBJ2-1, with 11 bases that match TRBD1. Germline V lookup: CDR1 MNHNS, CDR2 SASEGT. This CDR3 region has 15 residues. Trimming took 6 bases from V and 8 from J; bases not matched to a gene: 9. CDR3 in DNA: TGTGCCAGCAGCGCCGGGACAGGGGGAGTGTATGAGCAGTTCTTC. It codes for CASSAGTGGVYEQFF.

The genes are TRBV2 and TRBJ2-3; 7 nucleotides match TRBD2. Germline CDR1 SNHLY, CDR2 FYNNEI. The CDR3 has 17 amino acids. Germline trimming cut 7 bases from V and 5 bases from J; bases unmatched to any gene: 18. CDR3 region: CASTITGGGEGGDTQYF. CDR3 in DNA: TGTGCCAGCACTATCACGGGTGGGGGGGAGGGCGGAGATACGCAGTATTTT.

The chain is built from TRBV4-1 and TRBJ1-4; maybe TRBD1 (5 bases). The germline gives CDR1 MGHRA, CDR2 YSYEKL. Between the trimmed V and J ends, which lost 0 bases and 3 bases, there was a span of 11 bases. This CDR3 spans 16 amino acids. The chain's CDR3 is CASSQDGGGSNEKLFF. CDR3 in DNA: TGCGCCAGCAGCCAAGATGGCGGGGGATCTAATGAAAAACTGTTTTTT.